These T cell receptor beta chains were read from a single sample in a study of radiation and T cells in renal cell carcinoma. Data came from immunoSEQ multiplex PCR; TCRdb stores just in-frame clones and leaves some out. The data show 50,000 to 65,000 clones, about three quarters seen once. The starting material was blood, obtained from a patient whose treatment included radiotherapy and nephrectomy. Receptor source: a man aged 60-69 years with renal cell carcinoma. Each CDR3 is given with its conserved first and last residue. D genes are given only for firm matches. Some rows have no size entry. The others give once, few or many, or a class for an expanded clone.

J gene	clone size	V gene	D gene	CDR3 protein	CDR3 DNA
TRBJ1-1	few	TRBV11-2	.	CASSPDRRANTEAFF	TGTGCCAGCAGCCCAGACAGGAGGGCGAACACTGAAGCTTTCTTT
TRBJ2-5	.	TRBV12-5	.	CASGLLRGIQETQYF	TGTGCTAGTGGTTTGCTAAGGGGGATTCAAGAGACCCAGTACTTC
TRBJ1-2	.	TRBV5-6	TRBD1	CASSGPGGRYGYTF	TGTGCCAGCAGCGGCCCAGGGGGCCGGTATGGCTACACCTTC
TRBJ1-2	.	TRBV5-6	.	CASSLVAGYNYGYTF	TGTGCCAGCAGCTTGGTAGCAGGCTATAACTATGGCTACACCTTC
TRBJ1-2	.	TRBV19	.	CASSVPYYGYTF	TGTGCCAGTAGTGTCCCTTACTATGGCTACACCTTC
TRBJ1-4	.	TRBV14	.	CASSQDWTSTNEKLFF	TGTGCCAGCAGCCAAGATTGGACGTCAACTAATGAAAAACTGTTTTTT
TRBJ2-7	.	TRBV10-1	TRBD1	CASSDGTGGRGEQYF	TGCGCCAGCAGTGACGGGACAGGGGGTAGGGGCGAGCAGTACTTC
TRBJ2-5	.	TRBV5-1	.	CASSLSPPVSGETQYF	TGCGCCAGCAGCTTGAGCCCACCTGTCTCGGGGGAGACCCAGTACTTC
TRBJ2-5	.	TRBV5-1	TRBD1	CASRLTGGQETQYF	TGCGCCAGCAGGTTGACAGGGGGCCAAGAGACCCAGTACTTC
TRBJ2-2	.	TRBV7-2	.	CASSSWGAGDTGELFF	TGTGCCAGCAGCTCCTGGGGGGCAGGAGACACCGGGGAGCTGTTTTTT
TRBJ1-1	.	TRBV2	TRBD1	CASRLGQGYGAFF	TGTGCCAGCAGACTGGGACAGGGATACGGTGCTTTCTTT
TRBJ2-2	.	TRBV14	.	CASSRERTLNTGELFF	TGTGCCAGCAGCCGAGAGAGGACCCTGAACACCGGGGAGCTGTTTTTT
TRBJ1-1	.	TRBV27	.	CASSGDWGQTEAFF	TGTGCCAGCAGTGGCGACTGGGGTCAGACTGAAGCTTTCTTT
TRBJ2-1	once	TRBV19	.	CASSIGGRGEQFF	TGTGCCAGTAGTATAGGTGGTAGGGGCGAGCAGTTCTTC
TRBJ2-7	.	TRBV7-9	.	CASSLRGNGAGEQYF	TGTGCCAGCAGCTTACGAGGCAATGGGGCCGGAGAGCAGTACTTC
TRBJ1-5	.	TRBV29-1	TRBD1	CSVAGQVNQPQHF	TGCAGCGTTGCGGGACAGGTCAATCAGCCCCAGCATTTT
TRBJ1-3	.	TRBV7-2	.	CASSPPAGGTIYF	TGTGCCAGCAGCCCCCCAGCTGGAGGCACCATATATTTT
TRBJ2-3	.	TRBV14	TRBD2	CASSRAGAFTDTQYF	TGTGCCAGCAGCCGAGCGGGGGCCTTCACAGATACGCAGTATTTT
TRBJ2-7	.	TRBV5-1	.	CASSLAGHGVSEQYF	TGCGCCAGCAGCTTGGCGGGCCATGGGGTGTCCGAGCAGTACTTC
TRBJ2-3	.	TRBV9	TRBD1	CASSVGTGLTDTQYF	TGTGCCAGCAGTGTTGGGACAGGGCTCACAGATACGCAGTATTTT
TRBJ2-7	.	TRBV6-5	TRBD2	CASRSAGGAYEQYF	TGTGCCAGCAGATCGGCGGGGGGGGCCTACGAGCAGTACTTC
TRBJ2-7	.	TRBV19	TRBD2	CASSPLTSGEQYF	TGTGCCAGTAGTCCCCTGACTAGCGGTGAGCAGTACTTC
TRBJ1-2	few	TRBV7-2	.	CASSLPQDYGYTF	TGTGCCAGCAGCTTACCGCAGGACTATGGCTACACCTTC
TRBJ2-6	.	TRBV29-1	.	CSYSSTGGNVLTF	TGCAGCTATTCGTCGACAGGAGGCAACGTCCTGACTTTC
TRBJ1-5	.	TRBV19	TRBD1	CASKRTGYNQPQHF	TGTGCCAGTAAAAGGACAGGGTACAATCAGCCCCAGCATTTT
TRBJ1-2	.	TRBV5-4	.	CASSLGGRTSYGYTF	TGTGCCAGCAGCTTGGGAGGCAGGACTAGCTATGGCTACACCTTC
TRBJ1-4	.	TRBV29-1	TRBD1	CSVEEGAEKLFF	TGCAGCGTTGAGGAGGGGGCGGAAAAACTGTTTTTT
TRBJ2-7	.	TRBV7-9	TRBD1	CASSLAGQTYEQYF	TGTGCCAGCAGCTTAGCGGGACAGACCTACGAGCAGTACTTC
TRBJ1-1	.	TRBV29-1	.	CSALSGEDTEAFF	TGCAGCGCCCTAAGCGGGGAGGACACTGAAGCTTTCTTT
TRBJ1-2	.	TRBV7-2	.	CASSFGVRYGYTF	TGTGCCAGCAGCTTCGGGGTTCGGTATGGCTACACCTTC
TRBJ1-5	few	TRBV10-2	.	CASSDPEEPQHF	TGCGCCAGCAGTGATCCGGAGGAGCCCCAGCATTTT
TRBJ1-5	few	TRBV19	TRBD1	CASSIWTGDQPQHF	TGTGCCAGTAGTATTTGGACAGGGGATCAGCCCCAGCATTTT
TRBJ2-1	.	TRBV15	.	CATSREGLTSSYNEQFF	TGTGCCACCAGCAGAGAGGGCCTCACGAGCTCCTACAATGAGCAGTTCTTC
TRBJ1-2	.	TRBV4-2	.	CASSQDFKPGIYGYTF	TGTGCCAGCAGCCAAGATTTTAAGCCAGGGATCTATGGCTACACCTTC
TRBJ1-2	.	TRBV7-9	.	CASSWTTNYGYTF	TGTGCCAGCAGCTGGACCACCAACTATGGCTACACCTTC
TRBJ2-2	.	TRBV5-1	.	CASSLGGAGTGELFF	TGCGCCAGCAGCTTGGGGGGGGCGGGCACCGGGGAGCTGTTTTTT
TRBJ1-6	.	TRBV9	TRBD1	CASSAGTGGVLHF	TGTGCCAGCAGCGCCGGGACAGGGGGAGTTCTCCACTTT
TRBJ1-1	.	TRBV5-1	.	CASSLAIVGGNKVTDTEAFF	TGCGCCAGCAGCTTGGCGATAGTAGGGGGAAATAAGGTTACGGACACTGAAGCTTTCTTT
TRBJ2-3	.	TRBV7-2	TRBD2	CASSPEGGRAWDTQYF	TGTGCCAGCAGCCCGGAGGGCGGGAGGGCCTGGGATACGCAGTATTTT
TRBJ2-3	.	TRBV11-2	.	CASSPLVAHAETDTQYF	TGTGCCAGCAGCCCATTAGTTGCCCACGCGGAGACAGATACGCAGTATTTT
TRBJ2-2	.	TRBV9	TRBD2	CASSVRAGAFTGELFF	TGTGCCAGCAGCGTTCGAGCGGGAGCGTTCACCGGGGAGCTGTTTTTT
TRBJ1-2	once	TRBV15	.	CATSRRVSGSYGYTF	TGTGCCACCAGCAGGAGGGTATCGGGGTCCTATGGCTACACCTTC
TRBJ1-1	.	TRBV15	TRBD1	CATSRVGTGYTEAFF	TGTGCCACCAGCCGCGTCGGGACAGGCTACACTGAAGCTTTCTTT
TRBJ1-2	few	TRBV19	.	CASRMGTDYYGYTF	TGTGCCAGTAGGATGGGAACGGATTACTATGGCTACACCTTC
TRBJ1-3	.	TRBV4-2	.	CASSQDSGDGNTIYF	TGTGCCAGCAGCCAAGATTCAGGGGACGGAAACACCATATATTTT
TRBJ2-6	.	TRBV27	TRBD1	CASSWGDRDSGANVLTF	TGTGCCAGCAGTTGGGGGGACAGGGACTCTGGGGCCAACGTCCTGACTTTC
TRBJ2-1	.	TRBV5-1	TRBD2	CASSYGTSGHNEQFF	TGCGCCAGCAGCTACGGGACTAGCGGCCACAATGAGCAGTTCTTC
TRBJ1-1	few	TRBV9	.	CASSLHPGENTEAFF	TGTGCCAGCAGCCTCCACCCGGGGGAGAACACTGAAGCTTTCTTT
TRBJ2-1	.	TRBV29-1	.	CSDRDSRSYNEQFF	TGCAGCGATCGGGACTCTCGCTCCTACAATGAGCAGTTCTTC
TRBJ1-4	.	TRBV15	.	CATSRDLGQNEKLFF	TGTGCCACCAGCAGGGACCTGGGGCAGAATGAAAAACTGTTTTTT
TRBJ1-2	few	TRBV19	TRBD1	CASSHRDSQGGYTF	TGTGCCAGTAGTCACCGGGACAGTCAAGGGGGCTACACCTTC
TRBJ1-4	.	TRBV5-1	.	CASSPNEVDEKLFF	TGCGCCAGCAGTCCAAATGAGGTTGATGAAAAACTGTTTTTT
TRBJ1-5	.	TRBV6-5	.	CASSHRDPQPQHF	TGTGCCAGCAGTCACAGGGATCCTCAGCCCCAGCATTTT
TRBJ1-1	.	TRBV5-5	.	CASSLESVGETEAFF	TGTGCCAGCAGCTTGGAATCGGTAGGGGAGACTGAAGCTTTCTTT
TRBJ1-1	.	TRBV20-1	.	CSAGWGTEAFF	TGCAGTGCCGGGTGGGGTACTGAAGCTTTCTTT
TRBJ2-3	once	TRBV7-9	TRBD1	CASSSRTGGTDTQYF	TGTGCCAGCAGCTCACGGACAGGGGGCACAGATACGCAGTATTTT
TRBJ1-1	.	TRBV11-2	.	CASSPYDTEAFF	TGTGCCAGCAGCCCCTACGACACTGAAGCTTTCTTT
TRBJ2-7	.	TRBV5-4	.	CASSLGGDVDEQYF	TGTGCCAGCAGCTTAGGAGGGGACGTCGACGAGCAGTACTTC
TRBJ1-2	.	TRBV28	.	CASSFAGSSSFYGYTF	TGTGCCAGCAGTTTTGCCGGGTCCTCATCCTTCTATGGCTACACCTTC
TRBJ1-3	once	TRBV7-8	.	CASAGPNRDTIYF	TGTGCCTCGGCGGGTCCCAACCGGGACACCATATATTTT